The entry that follows covers one T cell receptor beta chain sequence. The record originates from a study of T cell responses to AZD1222 COVID-19 vaccine. TCRdb keeps only in-frame clones here, not all; method: immunoSEQ multiplex PCR. There are 90,000 to 130,000 clones in the sample; roughly 84% occur only once, and approximately 10% lies in the top ten. The clonotype was recovered from an adult in good health. The source material was peripheral blood, sampled on day 0 of AZD1222 vaccination.

The CDR3 DNA sequence: TGTGCCAGCAGTAAGGTTTGGGTGCCGCGGGAGCAGTACTTC. Protein product: CASSKVWVPREQYF. J is TRBJ2-7 and V is TRBV28, with unresolved D. Germline-derived CDR1 and CDR2 are MDHEN and SYDVKM. This CDR3 region has 14 residues. The V end was cut by 5 bases, the J end by 7 bases, with 18 bases between.